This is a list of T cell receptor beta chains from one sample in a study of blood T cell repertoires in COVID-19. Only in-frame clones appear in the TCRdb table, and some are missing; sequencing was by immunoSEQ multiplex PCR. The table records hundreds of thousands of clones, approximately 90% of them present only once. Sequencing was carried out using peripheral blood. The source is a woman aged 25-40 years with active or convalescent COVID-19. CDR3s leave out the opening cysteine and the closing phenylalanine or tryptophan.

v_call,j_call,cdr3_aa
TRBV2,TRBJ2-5,ASSGRELYQETQY
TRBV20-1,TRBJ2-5,SGLALETQY
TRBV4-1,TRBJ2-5,ASSQVASGGLQETQY
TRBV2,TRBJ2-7,ASESSGGLDEQY
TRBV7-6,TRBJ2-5,ASSPGLAVRLQETQY
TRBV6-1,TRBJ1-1,ASSGFYETEAYTEAF
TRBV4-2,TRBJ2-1,ASSQDVTTGGNEQF
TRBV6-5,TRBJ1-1,ASKLAMNTEAF
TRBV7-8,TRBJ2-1,ASSSITSGSFNEQF
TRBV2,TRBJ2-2,ASSRVNTGELF
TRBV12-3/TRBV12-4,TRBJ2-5,ASSLPNQETQY
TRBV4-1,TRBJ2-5,ASSQQGRETQY
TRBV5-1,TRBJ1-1,ASSMTGVGEAF
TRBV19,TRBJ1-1,ASREGWETEAF
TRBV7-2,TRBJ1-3,ASNRQGASNTIY
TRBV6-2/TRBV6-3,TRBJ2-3,ASSQEREGADTQY
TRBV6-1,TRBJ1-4,ASSEGGGTNEKLF
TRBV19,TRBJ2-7,ASSISTGWDYEQY
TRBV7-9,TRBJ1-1,ASSLVLQGTEAF
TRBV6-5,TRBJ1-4,ASSRDREGKLF
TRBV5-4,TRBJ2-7,ASSFGRAYEQY
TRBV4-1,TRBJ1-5,ASSQTGNQPQH
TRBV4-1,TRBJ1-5,ASSQVFSNQPQH
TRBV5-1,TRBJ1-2,ASSSGQAGYGYT
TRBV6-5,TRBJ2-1,ASSSLGGRGNEQF
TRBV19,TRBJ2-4,ASSITGVGTNIQY
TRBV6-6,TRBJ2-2,ASRGLAGGAGELF
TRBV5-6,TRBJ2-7,ASSLLSYEQY
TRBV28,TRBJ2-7,ASTPRVRGFYEQY
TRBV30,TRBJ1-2,ASGQGASYGYT
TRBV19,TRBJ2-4,ASSLGSGSNIQY
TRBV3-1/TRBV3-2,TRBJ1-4,ASSLAGTEVQKLF
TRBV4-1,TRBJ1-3,ASSQGFPGQAEDTIY
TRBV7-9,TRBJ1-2,ASSLGGLKGYT
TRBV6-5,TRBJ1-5,ASSPQGYQPQH
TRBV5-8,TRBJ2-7,ASSRGGGYEQY
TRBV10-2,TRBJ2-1,ASSGWVLREINEQF
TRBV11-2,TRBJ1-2,ASSADLGQNYGYT
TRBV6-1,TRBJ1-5,ASSEWDGTLNQPQH
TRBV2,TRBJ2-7,ASSEGPGGAYEQY
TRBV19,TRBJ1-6,ASKDQDFYSPLH
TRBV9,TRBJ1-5,ASSADYSNQPQH
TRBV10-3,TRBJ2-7,AIRGGASYEQY
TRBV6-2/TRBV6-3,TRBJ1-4,ASSYGGGQLF
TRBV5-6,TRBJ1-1,ASSQQGPEAF
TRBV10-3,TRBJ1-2,AISEDMNMEYGYT
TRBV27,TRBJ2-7,ASSLGLAGKGALYEQY
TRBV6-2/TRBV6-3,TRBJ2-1,ASSRLAGGLNEQF
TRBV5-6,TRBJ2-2,ASSLGQFPNTGELF
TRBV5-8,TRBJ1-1,ASSLVLDRGTEAF